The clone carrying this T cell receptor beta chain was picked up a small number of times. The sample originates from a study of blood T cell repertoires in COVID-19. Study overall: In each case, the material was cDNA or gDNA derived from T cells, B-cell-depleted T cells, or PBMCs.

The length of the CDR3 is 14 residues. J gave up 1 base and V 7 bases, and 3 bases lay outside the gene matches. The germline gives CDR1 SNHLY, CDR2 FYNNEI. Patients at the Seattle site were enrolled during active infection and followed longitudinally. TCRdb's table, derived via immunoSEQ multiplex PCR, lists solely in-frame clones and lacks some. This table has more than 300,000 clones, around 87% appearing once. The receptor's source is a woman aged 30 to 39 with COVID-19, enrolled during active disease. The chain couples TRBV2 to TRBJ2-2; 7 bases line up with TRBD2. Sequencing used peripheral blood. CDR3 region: CASTGGMNTGELFF. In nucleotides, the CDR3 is TGTGCCAGCACCGGGGGGATGAACACCGGGGAGCTGTTTTTT.